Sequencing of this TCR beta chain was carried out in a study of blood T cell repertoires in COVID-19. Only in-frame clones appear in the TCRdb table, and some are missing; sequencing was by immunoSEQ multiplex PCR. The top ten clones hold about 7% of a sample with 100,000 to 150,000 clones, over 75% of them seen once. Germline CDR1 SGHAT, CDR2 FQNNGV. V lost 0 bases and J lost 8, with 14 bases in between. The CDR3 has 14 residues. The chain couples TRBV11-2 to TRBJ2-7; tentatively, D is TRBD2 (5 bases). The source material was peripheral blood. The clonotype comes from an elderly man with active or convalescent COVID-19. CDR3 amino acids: CASSLDGEGGKQYF. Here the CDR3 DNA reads TGTGCCAGCAGCTTAGATGGAGAGGGTGGCAAGCAGTACTTC.